This record looks at one T cell receptor beta chain sequence and its context. The read falls 3 residues short of the CDR3 end, and the missing part is taken from the germline J gene. The data originate from a study of T cells in women clearing cervical HPV infection. Turning to the study itself: For cases, blood was sampled a median roughly 150 days after lesion detection, interquartile range roughly 90 to 210 days.

TCRdb's table, derived via immunoSEQ multiplex PCR, lists solely in-frame clones and lacks some. The sample data list tens of thousands of clones. V dropped 0 bases and J dropped 4; count of bases not matched to a gene: 4. CDR1 GTSNPN and CDR2 SVGIG come from the germline V gene (reference sequence). There are 15 residues in the CDR3. This sequence was found in a woman between 18 and 69 years old with a cervical HPV16 infection that either progressed to CIN3+ or cleared (not recorded which). The chain couples TRBV30 to TRBJ2-5, with 11 bases aligning to TRBD2. Sequencing was done on a sample of blood buffy coat. The CDR3 DNA, read in part, is TGTGCCTGGAGTGTCTTAGCGGGAGGGGGAGAGACC. Translating it yields CAWSVLAGGGET. The entire CDR3 protein is CAWSVLAGGGETQYF.